The rows below give T cell receptor beta chains drawn from one sample of a study of vaccination and CD4 T cells after COVID-19. MiXCR, applied by TCRdb to the PCR reads, yields one record per CDR3 protein. Among some 14,000 distinct CDR3 sequences listed, 50% to 60% were seen once. These receptors' targets are unknown. Sequencing was performed on CD4+ T cells from blood, cultured in vitro. These receptors were taken from a human donor who had recovered from COVID-19. The CDR3 runs from the conserved cysteine through the conserved F or W. Each record gives: D gene, clone size, J gene, V gene, CDR3 length, CDR3 DNA, CDR3 protein. The D gene is left open where the match is weak. Clone size appears in some rows only: once, few, many, or a class for an expanded clone.

TRBD1 | NA | TRBJ2-7 | TRBV18 | 15 | TGTGCCAGCTCCGTAAAGACAGGGGAATTCAACGAGCAGTACTTC | CASSVKTGEFNEQYF
TRBD2 | NA | TRBJ2-1 | TRBV6-2/TRBV6-3 | 16 | TGTGCCAGCTACCGGACTAGCGGGAGCTCCTACAATGAGCAGTTCTTC | CASYRTSGSSYNEQFF
NA | few | TRBJ1-2 | TRBV6-1 | 15 | TGTGCCAGCAGTCCCCCAGGGGTACCCTCGATGGGCTACACCTTC | CASSPPGVPSMGYTF
TRBD2 | NA | TRBJ2-5 | TRBV20-1 | 15 | TGCAGTGCTAGAGTCCTAGCGGGCCCCCAAGAGACCCAGTACTTC | CSARVLAGPQETQYF
NA | NA | TRBJ1-1 | TRBV30 | 12 | TGTGCCTGGAGTGTACGTCGGACTGAAGCTTTCTTT | CAWSVRRTEAFF
TRBD1 | NA | TRBJ2-7 | TRBV6-5 | 15 | TGTGCCAGCAGTTACTCCCGGACAGGGGGGTACGAGCAGTACTTC | CASSYSRTGGYEQYF
NA | few | TRBJ1-1 | TRBV27 | 13 | TGTGCCAGCACGGGGCCCCAGCGGACTGAAGCTTTCTTT | CASTGPQRTEAFF
NA | NA | TRBJ1-5 | TRBV18 | 14 | TGTGCCAGCTCACCAGTGTTTCTGGATCAGCCCCAGCATTTT | CASSPVFLDQPQHF
TRBD2 | NA | TRBJ2-5 | TRBV20-1 | 15 | TGCAGTGCTAGAGGCCCAACTAGCGGGAGCGAGACCCAGTACTTC | CSARGPTSGSETQYF
TRBD2 | few | TRBJ2-3 | TRBV6-1 | 15 | TGTGCCAGCAGTACGGGACTAGCGATCACAGATACGCAGTATTTT | CASSTGLAITDTQYF
TRBD2 | once | TRBJ2-5 | TRBV2 | 16 | TGTGCCAGCATTCTCGGCACTAGCGGGCACCAAGAGACCCAGTACTTC | CASILGTSGHQETQYF
NA | NA | TRBJ1-1 | TRBV5-1 | 13 | TGCGCCAGCAGCTTGCCAGGGAAAGCTGAAGCTTTCTTT | CASSLPGKAEAFF
NA | few | TRBJ2-7 | TRBV5-1 | 13 | TGCGCCAGCAGATACGACTCTCGGGACGAGCAGTACTTC | CASRYDSRDEQYF
TRBD1 | NA | TRBJ2-3 | TRBV7-2 | 15 | TGTGCCAGCAGCTTGTATTTGACAGGGACAGATACGCAGTATTTT | CASSLYLTGTDTQYF
TRBD1 | NA | TRBJ2-7 | TRBV2 | 13 | TGTGCCAGCCTCGGGACAGGGGCCTACGAGCAGTACTTC | CASLGTGAYEQYF
TRBD1 | NA | TRBJ1-5 | TRBV27 | 14 | TGTGCCAGCAGTTTATCGAGGGGGCTTCAGCCCCAGCATTTT | CASSLSRGLQPQHF
NA | NA | TRBJ1-5 | TRBV28 | 13 | TGTGCCAGCAGTTCCCCGCCAAATCAGCCCCAGCATTTT | CASSSPPNQPQHF
NA | NA | TRBJ2-2 | TRBV12-3/TRBV12-4 | 15 | TGTGCCAGCAGGCCAAGACTAGTGGGCACCGGGGAGCTGTTTTTT | CASRPRLVGTGELFF
NA | NA | TRBJ1-5 | TRBV28 | 14 | TGTGCCAGCAGTTCCAGGGTGGGCAATCAGCCCCAGCATTTT | CASSSRVGNQPQHF
TRBD2 | NA | TRBJ2-7 | TRBV20-1 | 15 | TGCAGTGCTAGAGATGTTGGGGAGGGGTACTACGAGCAGTACTTC | CSARDVGEGYYEQYF
TRBD2 | NA | TRBJ2-2 | TRBV19 | 16 | TGTGCCAGTAGTATTGGGTGGAGCGGGGGTGCCGGGGAGCTGTTTTTT | CASSIGWSGGAGELFF
NA | NA | TRBJ2-7 | TRBV28 | 16 | TGTGCCAGTAGACGGGTGGCTGATCCTTGGGTCTACGAGCAGTACTTC | CASRRVADPWVYEQYF
NA | few | TRBJ2-3 | TRBV7-9 | 17 | TGTGCCAGCAGCTTAAGTCCTTTGAGGGAAGGTGCAGATACGCAGTATTTT | CASSLSPLREGADTQYF
TRBD2 | NA | TRBJ2-7 | TRBV11-2 | 15 | TGTGCCAGCAGCAAACATAGCGGGAGCTCCTACGAGCAGTACTTC | CASSKHSGSSYEQYF
NA | medium-sized | TRBJ1-2 | TRBV20-1 | 14 | TGCAGTGCTAGTTCGGGGGATCTCCTCTATGGCTACACCTTC | CSASSGDLLYGYTF
NA | few | TRBJ2-5 | TRBV6-2/TRBV6-3 | 12 | TGTGCCAGCAGTTATGGTCAAGAGACCCAGTACTTC | CASSYGQETQYF
TRBD2 | NA | TRBJ2-5 | TRBV24-1 | 16 | TGTGCCACCAGTGATGGGTTTGCGGGAGGTAGGGAGACCCAGTACTTC | CATSDGFAGGRETQYF
NA | NA | TRBJ2-3 | TRBV7-3 | 14 | TGTGCCAGCAGCCCTACCCGCGGCACAGATACGCAGTATTTT | CASSPTRGTDTQYF
TRBD1 | medium-sized | TRBJ1-2 | TRBV2 | 12 | TGTGCCAGCGACAGGGAAGGGTATGGCTACACCTTC | CASDREGYGYTF
NA | NA | TRBJ1-2 | TRBV19 | 13 | TGTGCCAGTAGTATTATGACGGGATATGGCTACACCTTC | CASSIMTGYGYTF
NA | NA | TRBJ2-1 | TRBV29-1 | 16 | TGCAGCGTTGCTTCGGGGCGTGTGAGCTCCTACAATGAGCAGTTCTTC | CSVASGRVSSYNEQFF
TRBD2 | NA | TRBJ2-2 | TRBV2 | 15 | TGTGCCAGCAGGGGACTAGCGGGAGTCACCGGGGAGCTGTTTTTT | CASRGLAGVTGELFF
NA | few | TRBJ2-7 | TRBV11-2 | 15 | TGTGCCAGCCACTCCCTGGGGGGCACGACCTACGAGCAGTACTTC | CASHSLGGTTYEQYF
NA | NA | TRBJ1-2 | TRBV19 | 15 | TGTGCCACCGCATCCCCGGGGAGGGAGCTTAGTGGCTACACCTTC | CATASPGRELSGYTF
TRBD1 | NA | TRBJ1-6 | TRBV6-1 | 16 | TGTGCCAGCAGCCATGACAGGGCTTCATATAATTCACCCCTCCACTTT | CASSHDRASYNSPLHF
NA | NA | TRBJ1-6 | TRBV6-1 | 13 | TGTGCCAGCAGGTCACCCAGGGGCCGGCCCCTCCACTTT | CASRSPRGRPLHF
NA | NA | TRBJ2-1 | TRBV12-3/TRBV12-4 | 15 | TGTGCCAGCAGTACTACAGGGATGGGCTACAATGAGCAGTTCTTC | CASSTTGMGYNEQFF
NA | few | TRBJ1-2 | TRBV28 | 13 | TGTGCCAGCCTCCGCAGGGTGGGGTATGGCTACACCTTC | CASLRRVGYGYTF
NA | NA | TRBJ1-2 | TRBV12-3/TRBV12-4 | 15 | TGTGCCAGCAGTTTAGGTGCCGGTTCTAACTATGGCTACACCTTC | CASSLGAGSNYGYTF
NA | few | TRBJ1-6 | TRBV2 | 15 | TGTGCCAGCAGTCTCTGGGGGCAGGCTAATTCACCCCTCCACTTT | CASSLWGQANSPLHF
NA | few | TRBJ2-7 | TRBV20-1 | 13 | TGCAGTGCTGGGGTTAGGGTCCAGGACGAGCAGTACTTC | CSAGVRVQDEQYF
NA | NA | TRBJ2-1 | TRBV11-2 | 14 | TGTGCCAGCAGCTCATCTGTCACTAGCAGTGAGCAGTTCTTC | CASSSSVTSSEQFF
TRBD2 | NA | TRBJ2-3 | TRBV6-1 | 20 | TGTGCCAGCAGTGAAGCCGACCCCTACAGCATGGCGGGAGCTGTAGATACGCAGTATTTT | CASSEADPYSMAGAVDTQYF
TRBD1 | NA | TRBJ2-7 | TRBV6-1 | 14 | TGTGCCAGCAGCCTGGGACAGTCCGCCTACGAGCAGTACTTC | CASSLGQSAYEQYF
TRBD2 | NA | TRBJ2-7 | TRBV19 | 16 | TGTGCCAGTAGCCAGCCCGGGACTAGCGGGAGCCACGAGCAGTACTTC | CASSQPGTSGSHEQYF
NA | few | TRBJ1-1 | TRBV5-4 | 15 | TGTGCCAGCAGCTTGGTGTTAGGGGGAGGGACTGAAGCTTTCTTT | CASSLVLGGGTEAFF
NA | NA | TRBJ1-3 | TRBV28 | 18 | TGTGCCAGCAGTCAGACAGCCACATCTATAATCTCTGGAAACACCATATATTTT | CASSQTATSIISGNTIYF
NA | NA | TRBJ1-1 | TRBV28 | 15 | TGTGCCAGCAGTTATCCGGGACCAGCGAACACTGAAGCTTTCTTT | CASSYPGPANTEAFF
NA | NA | TRBJ2-1 | TRBV20-1 | 12 | TGCAGTGCTAGAGGGACTTTAAATGAGCAGTTCTTC | CSARGTLNEQFF
NA | NA | TRBJ1-1 | TRBV6-1 | 17 | TGTGCCAGCAGACCATTTATACCTGGAAGGGTGAACACTGAAGCTTTCTTT | CASRPFIPGRVNTEAFF
NA | NA | TRBJ2-7 | TRBV6-2/TRBV6-3 | 12 | TGTGCCAGCCAAGGGAAGGGAAGCGAGCAGTACTTC | CASQGKGSEQYF
TRBD1 | NA | TRBJ1-5 | TRBV7-8 | 15 | TGTGCCAGCAGCCCGGTGGGACAGGGCAATCAGCCCCAGCATTTT | CASSPVGQGNQPQHF
TRBD1 | NA | TRBJ2-2 | TRBV6-1 | 17 | TGTGCCAGCAGTGCCATCTTCGGGACAGCTTTCACCGGGGAGCTGTTTTTT | CASSAIFGTAFTGELFF
TRBD2 | NA | TRBJ2-5 | TRBV15 | 14 | TGTGCCACCAGCAGAGATCTAGCGGAAGAGACCCAGTACTTC | CATSRDLAEETQYF
NA | few | TRBJ1-2 | TRBV20-1 | 13 | TGCAGTGGCATCCCGTGGAGGGGTTACGGCTACACCTTC | CSGIPWRGYGYTF